This paragraph covers one TCR beta chain sequence. The target antigen is unknown. Assay: immunoSEQ multiplex PCR; the TCRdb copy retains only in-frame clones and omits some. The table records 45,000 to 55,000 clones, around 88% of them present only once. The CDR3 length is 14 residues. Trimming removed 3 bases from V and 8 bases from J; junction bases left unmatched: 6. The V gene's germline CDR1 is LNHNV and CDR2 YYDKDF (reference sequence). The sample is drawn from a study of OX40 agonist ivuxolimab in advanced cancers. Across the whole study: Head and neck, renal cell, melanoma or hepatocellular carcinoma were the cancers that dose-escalation patients had. Notes on the study in general: Expansion of clones was among the lowest in partial responders at 0.1-3.0 mg/kg. The investigators did not determine what antigen specificity the expanded peripheral T cells had.

Sequencing was performed on CD4+ or CD8+ T cells sorted from blood, taken in a trial of the OX40 agonist ivuxolimab. The chain joins TRBV15 to TRBJ2-7; 11 bases are a match to TRBD2. The source of this sequence is an adult with an advanced solid tumor such as melanoma, head and neck, liver or kidney cancer. CDR3 DNA: TGTGCCACCAGCAGCACCGGGACTAGCGGAAAGCAGTACTTC. Its translation is CATSSTGTSGKQYF.